The clone carrying this T cell receptor (beta chain) was counted a few times. Its antigen is still unknown. These data belong to a study of T cell responses to AZD1222 COVID-19 vaccine. Method: immunoSEQ multiplex PCR; TCRdb's copy keeps in-frame clones and lacks some. The data hold 84,000 or so clones, with 90% observed a single time. The V gene's germline CDR1 is GTSNPN and CDR2 SVGIG (reference sequence). V was cut by 5 bases and J by 6 bases, with 19 bases left in between. The CDR3 runs to 14 residues. Study results and limitations: Every sample of the repertoires postdated the peak T cell response.

This rearrangement joins TRBV30 to TRBJ1-2; possibly TRBD1 for D (5 bases). The sequenced sample was peripheral blood, obtained on day 0 of AZD1222 vaccination. This receptor was taken from an adult in good health. CDR3 residues: CAWLGGAGRDGYTF. CDR3 sequence (DNA): TGTGCCTGGCTCGGAGGAGCAGGGAGGGATGGCTACACCTTC.